These 26 T cell receptor beta chains were sequenced from one sample in a study of a mutant IDH1 vaccine in newly diagnosed glioma. Which antigens these TCRs recognize remains unknown. Time point noted: week 5, during vaccination. All doses held 300 ug of mutant IDH1 20-mer peptide, with topical imiquimod. Assay: immunoSEQ multiplex PCR; the TCRdb copy retains only in-frame clones and omits some. The sample shows approximately 25,000 clones, 77% of them seen only once. Material: PBMCs, obtained from a glioma patient whose treatment included an IDH1 peptide vaccine. These receptors came from a middle-aged man with glioma.

The J gene is TRBJ2-1, the V gene TRBV9; 14 bases match TRBD2. Trimming at V came to 5 bases and at J to 0 bases, leaving 7 bases not matched to a gene. CDR3 length equals 18 residues. Germline V gives CDR1 SGDLS, CDR2 YYNGEE. The CDR3, as DNA: TGTGCCAGCAGTGGGACTAGCGGGAGAAGGGGCTCCTACAATGAGCAGTTCTTC. Translating it yields CASSGTSGRRGSYNEQFF.

This rearrangement joins TRBV19 to TRBJ2-1, with 9 bases identical to TRBD2. CDR1 and CDR2 (germline): LNHDA, SQIVND (reference sequence). This CDR3 region has 12 residues. J gave up 10 bases and V 6 bases, and 4 bases lay outside the gene matches. CDR3 in amino acids: CASSLSGREQFF. Here the CDR3 DNA reads TGTGCCAGTAGCTTAAGCGGGAGGGAGCAGTTCTTC.

The rearrangement links TRBV29-1 to TRBJ1-2; D is uncertain. V lost 0 bases, J lost 5 bases, and 22 bases lay in between. The CDR3 is made up of 17 amino acids. The germline V gene encodes CDR1 SQVTM and CDR2 ANQGSEA. In DNA, the CDR3 is TGCAGCGTTGAAGATCCTCGAATGGCGACCGTCTATTATGGCTACACCTTC. The encoded protein is CSVEDPRMATVYYGYTF.

The chain recombines TRBV5-8 with TRBJ2-7, with 7 nucleotides matching TRBD2. CDR3 length: 16 amino acids. Germline V CDR1 and CDR2: SGHTS, YDEGEE. Trimming removed 0 bases from V and 0 bases from J; junction bases left unmatched: 6. CDR3 sequence reads: CASSLGWGGDSYEQYV. In DNA, the CDR3 is TGTGCCAGCAGCTTGGGTTGGGGAGGGGACTCCTACGAGCAGTACGTC.

This clone was detected only a few times. The chain recombines TRBV21-1 with TRBJ2-5; TRBD1, as called in the table, went unchecked against the DNA. TRBV21-1 is a listed pseudogene. There are 12 residues in the CDR3. The CDR3 spells CASSKWDTEVDF. CDR3 DNA: TGTGCCAGCAGCAAATGGGACACAGAGGTGGACTTC.

The J gene is TRBJ2-3, the V gene TRBV5-1, with 7 bases identical to TRBD2. The CDR3 is made up of 15 amino acids. Germline assignment: CDR1 SGHRS and CDR2 YFSETQ. Trimming took 2 bases from V and 4 from J; bases not matched to a gene: 7. CDR3 coding DNA: TGCGCCAGCAGCTTATCCGGGGGAGGGTCAGATACGCAGTATTTT. Its translation: CASSLSGGGSDTQYF. The whole variable domain, filled in from reference TRBV5-1 and TRBJ2-3, reads KAGVTQTPRYLIKTRGQQVTLSCSPISGHRSVSWYQQTPGQGLQFLFEYFSETQRNKGNFPGRFSGRQFSNSRSEMNVSTLELGDSALYLCASSLSGGGSDTQYFGPGTRLTVL.

V and J are TRBV7-2 and TRBJ1-1, with a possible D match to TRBD1 (5 bases). This CDR3 has 13 amino acids. Per germline, CDR1 SGHTA and CDR2 FQGNSA. With 5 bases removed from V and 6 bases from J, the gap between germline ends came to 13 bases. CDR3 sequence reads: CASSPDRPAEAFF. The CDR3 DNA reads TGTGCCAGCAGCCCCGACAGACCTGCTGAAGCTTTCTTT.

The rearrangement joins TRBV5-1 to TRBJ2-3, with D possibly being TRBD1 (6 bases). Germline CDR1 reads SGHRS; CDR2 reads YFSETQ. This CDR3 is 14 amino acids long. Deletions cut 2 bases from V and 3 bases from J, with 10 bases between. The CDR3 sequence: CASSLQGFTDTQYF. CDR3 nucleotide sequence: TGCGCCAGCAGCTTACAGGGTTTTACAGATACGCAGTATTTT.

The chain is built from TRBV7-6 and TRBJ2-7, with D perhaps TRBD2 (5 bases). V was clipped by 6 bases and J by 2 bases, with 17 bases between them. The CDR3 extends over 15 amino acids. Germline assignment: CDR1 SGHVS and CDR2 FNYEAQ. CDR3 coding DNA: TGTGCCAGCAGTTATAAAGCGGCCCATCCCTACGAGCAGTACTTC. Translated: CASSYKAAHPYEQYF.

The chain links TRBV11-2 to TRBJ1-2; D uncertain. From germline, CDR1 is SGHAT and CDR2 FQNNGV. The length of the CDR3 is 12 residues. V lost 0 bases, J lost 6 bases, and 5 bases lay in between. This CDR3 reads CASSLDKHGYTF. In DNA, the CDR3 is TGTGCCAGCAGCTTAGATAAGCATGGCTACACCTTC.

This chain's CDR3 is CASSRAASTGGEQYF. CDR3 bases: TGCGCCAGCAGCCGTGCCGCGTCAACAGGGGGCGAGCAGTACTTC. This chain uses TRBV4-1 with TRBJ2-7; TRBD1 agrees at 8 bases. The trim removed 4 bases at V and 6 bases at J, leaving 11 bases unmatched. Germline V gene lookup returns CDR1 MGHRA and CDR2 YSYEKL. There are 15 residues in the CDR3.

The CDR3 sequence: CASTLTSGTYSYNEQFF. In DNA, the CDR3 is TGTGCCAGTACCCTGACTAGCGGGACCTACTCCTACAATGAGCAGTTCTTC. This chain joins TRBV19 and TRBJ2-1, with TRBD2 matching over 11 bases. Germline CDR1 and CDR2: LNHDA and SQIVND (reference sequence). CDR3 length: 17 residues. V shed 7 bases and J 0 bases; nucleotides not matched to a gene: 8.

The rearrangement joins TRBV19 to TRBJ1-2; D perhaps matches TRBD1 (6 bases). This CDR3 has 17 amino acids. The V end lost 5 bases, the J end lost 8 bases, and 27 bases lay between the germline ends. Germline V gives CDR1 LNHDA, CDR2 SQIVND (reference sequence). Here the CDR3 reads CASSFTSGQTNIWGYTF. The DNA of the CDR3 is TGTGCCAGTAGTTTTACGAGTGGACAGACAAATATCTGGGGCTACACCTTC.

The chain has TRBV7-8 and TRBJ2-4, with D perhaps matching TRBD1 (6 bases). The CDR3 has 18 residues. CDR1 and CDR2 (germline): SGHVS, FQNEAQ. V shed 5 bases and J shed 0 bases, with 20 bases lying between them. The CDR3 DNA sequence: TGTGCCAGCAGCATGGGGGCACAGATGTCCCTAGCCAAAAACATTCAGTACTTC. Protein product: CASSMGAQMSLAKNIQYF.

This clone has more than one count but fewer than ten. The chain combines TRBV6-1 with TRBJ1-1; 10 bases line up with TRBD1. Germline V gene sequence: CDR1 MNHNS, CDR2 SASEGT. Trimming cost V 4 bases and J 10 bases; bases outside gene matches: 9. CDR3 length equals 14 residues. CDR3 in amino acids: CASSVGTGALGAFF. DNA for the CDR3: TGTGCCAGCAGTGTGGGGACAGGGGCTCTGGGAGCTTTCTTT.

This chain uses TRBV7-9 with TRBJ2-1; 12 bases align to TRBD2. The V gene end was trimmed by 4 bases and the J gene end by 4 bases; junction bases not matched to a gene: 5. The CDR3 consists of 16 residues. Per the germline V gene, CDR1 is SEHNR and CDR2 is FQNEAQ (reference sequence). CDR3 region: CASSSTSGSRYNEQFF. As DNA, the CDR3 is TGTGCCAGCAGCTCGACTAGCGGGAGCCGTTACAATGAGCAGTTCTTC.

The chain employs TRBV6-5 and TRBJ1-4, with TRBD1 as a possible D gene (5 bases). Trimming pared 7 bases from V and 1 base from J, leaving 10 bases between. The CDR3 length is 14 residues. CDR1 and CDR2 from the germline V gene are MNHEY and SVGAGI. Here the CDR3 DNA reads TGTGCCAGCACCCCGGGACTAACTAATGAAAAACTGTTTTTT. Residues: CASTPGLTNEKLFF.

This clone has a single count. V gene TRBV19 combines with J gene TRBJ2-5, with D tentatively TRBD2 (5 bases). Germline CDR1 is LNHDA and CDR2 is SQIVND (reference sequence). This CDR3 is built from 13 residues. V was trimmed by 5 bases and J by 7 bases, leaving 14 bases between them. CDR3 coding DNA: TGTGCCAGTAGTCCGACGGGGTCGGGGACCCAGTACTTC. It translates to CASSPTGSGTQYF. Based on the CDR3 plus reference TRBV19 and TRBJ2-5, the full variable domain is DGGITQSPKYLFRKEGQNVTLSCEQNLNHDAMYWYRQDPGQGLRLIYYSQIVNDFQKGDIAEGYSVSREKKESFPLTVTSAQKNPTAFYLCASSPTGSGTQYFGPGTRLLVL.

The rearrangement uses TRBV6-6 and TRBJ1-5; 10 bases map to TRBD1. CDR1 is MNHNY and CDR2 is SVGAGI in the germline V gene (reference sequence). Trimming took 10 bases from V and 0 from J; bases not matched to a gene: 3. This CDR3 contains 14 residues. As DNA, the CDR3 is TGTGCCATCGGGACAGGGGATAGCAATCAGCCCCAGCATTTT. Residues: CAIGTGDSNQPQHF.

The gene calls are TRBV5-6 and TRBJ1-2; a possible D gene is TRBD1 (5 bases). Trimming stripped 4 bases from V and 8 bases from J, with 15 bases between. The germline V gene encodes CDR1 SGHDT and CDR2 YYEEEE. The CDR3 extends over 13 amino acids. The CDR3 nucleotides are TGTGCCAGCAGCGGAGGGGCCTCCTTGGGCTACACCTTC. Translating gives CASSGGASLGYTF.

This clone came up a few times. V and J are TRBV10-3 and TRBJ1-1; D perhaps matches TRBD1 (5 bases). Germline V gene sequence: CDR1 ENHRY, CDR2 SYGVKD. V was cut by 10 bases and J by 1 base, with 10 bases left in between. CDR3 size: 12 residues. The CDR3 loop is CATSTGNTEAFF. The CDR3 region has the DNA TGTGCCACCTCAACAGGGAACACTGAAGCTTTCTTT.

The J gene is TRBJ2-7, the V gene TRBV10-1; either TRBD1 or TRBD2 may fit D (6 bases each). Germline CDR1 WNHNN, CDR2 SYGVQD (reference sequence). The length of the CDR3 is 13 residues. The V end lost 3 bases, the J end lost 7 bases, and 13 bases lay between the germline ends. CDR3 DNA sequence: TGCGCCAGCAGTGAATACGGGGGCTGGGAGCAGTACTTC. Its protein is CASSEYGGWEQYF.

This sequence joins TRBV11-2 and TRBJ2-1, with 8 bases aligning to TRBD2. Per the germline V gene, CDR1 is SGHAT and CDR2 is FQNNGV. The trim removed 5 bases at V and 15 bases at J, leaving 24 bases unmatched. The CDR3 covers 17 residues. The CDR3 DNA is TGTGCCAGCAGCCTTACCCTCCCGGGTGGTAGCGGGAACCGGGTGTTCTTC. Its protein product is CASSLTLPGGSGNRVFF.

This rearrangement joins TRBV15 to TRBJ2-3; possible D gene TRBD1, 6 bases. The CDR3 is 14 residues long. Trimming took off 4 bases at V and 0 bases at J, with 8 bases between the two ends. Germline assignment: CDR1 LNHNV and CDR2 YYDKDF (reference sequence). Here the CDR3 DNA reads TGTGCCACCAGCAAACAGGGAAGCACAGATACGCAGTATTTT. Its protein is CATSKQGSTDTQYF. Full variable domain (missing parts from reference TRBV15 and TRBJ2-3): DAMVIQNPRYQVTQFGKPVTLSCSQTLNHNVMYWYQQKSSQAPKLLFHYYDKDFNNEADTPDNFQSRRPNTSFCFLDIRSPGLGDTAMYLCATSKQGSTDTQYFGPGTRLTVL.

The chain couples TRBV5-5 to TRBJ1-3; D perhaps matches TRBD1 (5 bases). This CDR3 has 16 amino acids. The germline V gene encodes CDR1 SGHKS and CDR2 YYEKEE (reference sequence). With 0 bases removed from V and 4 bases from J, the gap between germline ends came to 14 bases. CDR3 protein: CASSLGKKTAGNTIYF. The DNA of the CDR3 is TGTGCCAGCAGCTTGGGGAAGAAGACAGCCGGAAACACCATATATTTT.

This clone was seen a few times. A read error may account for a junction end that differs from germline. In DNA, the CDR3 is TGTGCCAGCAGCTTAGCTCCGGGACGCCCTTTGATCTTT. This codes for CASSLAPGRPLIF. The genes are TRBV11-3 and TRBJ1-1, with D perhaps TRBD1 (5 bases). Looked up from germline, CDR1 is SGHNT and CDR2 is YENEEA. The CDR3 sequence is 13 residues long.